The 18 T cell receptor beta chains reported below all come from one sample, sequenced in a study of blood T cells in healthy people across ages. With a J-beta primer mix and a sample-barcoded 5' primer, a second PCR ran about 6 to 11 cycles. TCRdb re-called the 5' RACE reads with MiXCR, one entry per CDR3 protein. The sample comprises roughly 1.5 million distinct CDR3 sequences, about 45% of which are singletons, and under 5% rests with the top ten. The specimen was blood. These receptors were obtained from a woman under 30 in good health.

This clonotype has more than one count but fewer than ten. J is TRBJ1-5 and V is TRBV2; D is unresolved. The CDR3 covers 10 residues. V lost 8 bases, J lost 7 bases, and 6 bases lay in between. Germline loops: CDR1 SNHLY, CDR2 FYNNEI. CDR3 loop: CASGMQPQHF. CDR3 bases: TGTGCCAGCGGAATGCAGCCCCAGCATTTT.

To note about this clonotype: A junction boundary mismatches the germline segment, possibly from a read error. The V gene is TRBV27, the J gene TRBJ2-4; 9 nucleotides line up with TRBD2. Germline V gene sequence: CDR1 MNHEY, CDR2 SMNVEV (reference sequence). This CDR3 spans 15 amino acids. The DNA for the CDR3 is TGTACCAGCACCCTGGACAGCGGGGGGTACAATGAGCAGTACTTC. Its protein is CTSTLDSGGYNEQYF.

DNA for the CDR3: TGTGCCACCAGTGATCTTAACCCAGATACGCAGTATTTT. It is translated as CATSDLNPDTQYF. V usage is TRBV24-1 and J usage is TRBJ2-3; D unresolved. This CDR3 is built from 13 residues. Germline V lookup: CDR1 KGHDR, CDR2 SFDVKD. Trimming took 3 bases from V and 4 from J, leaving 7 bases between them.

This clonotype has just a few counts. Just one base apart from a much larger clone, this may be a read error. This chain connects TRBV7-8 to TRBJ2-1, with 9 bases that match TRBD2. The DNA end is a closer match to TRBJ2-7, so the J assignment may be wrong. This CDR3 comprises 14 residues. CDR1 and CDR2 (germline): SGHVS, FQNEAQ. The CDR3 protein is CASSDSGSYNEQYF. The CDR3 DNA follows: TGTGCCAGCAGCGATAGCGGGAGTTACAATGAGCAGTACTTC.

This chain connects TRBV12-3 or TRBV12-4 to TRBJ2-7, with TRBD1 matching over 11 bases. The CDR3 is 14 amino acids. Trimming cost V 4 bases and J 5 bases; bases outside gene matches: 4. For the CDR3, the DNA is TGTGCCAGCAGTTCGGACAGGGGGCCGCACGAGCAGTACTTC. As protein: CASSSDRGPHEQYF.

The genes are TRBV7-3 and TRBJ2-7, with D perhaps being TRBD1 or TRBD2 (5 bases each). Per germline, CDR1 SGHTA and CDR2 FQGTGA. The CDR3 is 14 amino acids. V was shortened by 5 bases and J by 7 bases, with 18 bases between the two germline ends. The chain's CDR3 is CASSLFPTGREQYF. CDR3 bases: TGTGCCAGCAGCCTCTTCCCGACGGGACGGGAGCAGTACTTC.

The chain links TRBV2 to TRBJ1-1; no definite D call. V lost 0 bases, J lost 3 bases, and 11 bases lay in between. The length of the CDR3 is 15 residues. The V gene's germline CDR1 is SNHLY and CDR2 FYNNEI. The CDR3 loop reads CASSEALGLYTEAFF. In nucleotides, the CDR3 is TGTGCCAGCAGTGAAGCGCTAGGATTGTACACTGAAGCTTTCTTT.

The CDR3 DNA is TGTGCCAGCAGTTTGTTGGGTATTGGGGATTATAATTCACCCCTCCACTTT. It specifies CASSLLGIGDYNSPLHF. V is TRBV12-3 or TRBV12-4 and J is TRBJ1-6, with D unresolved. V was cut by 3 bases and J by 4 bases, with 16 bases left in between. The CDR3 has 17 residues.

Regarding this clonotype: Since a much larger clone is just one base distant, this may be a read error. V is TRBV6-2 or TRBV6-3 and J is TRBJ2-1; D is ambiguous. This CDR3 region has 13 residues. Germline values: CDR1 MNHEY, CDR2 SVGEGT. The CDR3 DNA is TGTGCCAGCGGTTACTCGACCGACAATGAGCAGTTCTTC. The encoded protein is CASGYSTDNEQFF.

This clonotype was seen a handful of times. This chain's CDR3 is CSAPGLAGVHEQYF. The CDR3 DNA sequence: TGCAGTGCTCCCGGACTAGCGGGAGTACACGAGCAGTACTTC. The rearrangement links TRBV20-1 to TRBJ2-7, with 13 bases fitting TRBD2. CDR1 is DFQATT and CDR2 is SNEGSKA in the germline V gene (reference sequence). This CDR3 contains 14 residues. V trimming: 5 bases; J trimming: 5 bases; junction bases outside the gene matches: 6.

A single count supports this clonotype. Sequence at one end of the junction differs from germline and may be a read error. The V call is TRBV9, the J call TRBJ2-7, with 8 bases aligning to TRBD1. Germline assignment: CDR1 SGDLS and CDR2 YYNGEE. The CDR3 totals 15 residues. The CDR3, as DNA: TGCGCCAGCAGCGACCTTTCCAACAGGGGGAATGAGCAGTACTTC. This translates into CASSDLSNRGNEQYF.

Of note for this clonotype: This may be a read error, as it is one base from a much larger clone. The J gene is TRBJ1-2, the V gene TRBV28; D perhaps matches TRBD1 (5 bases). The CDR3 has 15 residues. The ends were cut back, 11 bases at V and 4 bases at J, with 23 bases in the middle. The germline CDR1 and CDR2 sequences are MDHEN and SYDVKM. The CDR3 DNA reads as TGTGCCGGCACTCCCGACCGGGACTTGGCCTATGGCTACACCTTC. It codes for CAGTPDRDLAYGYTF.

This clonotype was observed a handful of times. The gene calls are TRBV20-1 and TRBJ1-6; D gene unclear. CDR3 size: 13 residues. Per germline, CDR1 DFQATT and CDR2 SNEGSKA (reference sequence). The V end was cut by 2 bases, the J end by 9 bases, with 11 bases between. DNA for the CDR3: TGCAGTGCTAGAAGCGGTGACGGTTCACCCCTCCACTTT. It encodes CSARSGDGSPLHF.

This clonotype has only one observation. This chain uses TRBV20-1 with TRBJ2-1; D is perhaps TRBD1 (6 bases). Germline values: CDR1 DFQATT, CDR2 SNEGSKA (reference sequence). This CDR3 is 16 amino acids long. V was cut by 6 bases and J by 3 bases, with 21 bases left in between. DNA of the CDR3: TGCAGTGCCAGACAGGATCGGGACCACAACTACAATGAGCAGTTCTTC. It encodes CSARQDRDHNYNEQFF.

This chain connects TRBV6-2 or TRBV6-3 to TRBJ2-1; D unclear. CDR1 is MNHEY and CDR2 is SVGEGT in the germline V gene. V lost 6 bases and J 5 bases, leaving 8 bases between the germline ends. This CDR3 is built from 12 residues. CDR3 loop: CASRYDHNEQFF. The CDR3 nucleotides read TGTGCCAGCAGGTACGACCACAATGAGCAGTTCTTC.

The V call is TRBV16, the J call TRBJ2-7; 12 bases align to TRBD2. J was trimmed by 7 bases and V by 4 bases; bases with no gene match: 14. The CDR3 is made up of 17 amino acids. Germline lookup yields CDR1 KGHSY and CDR2 FQNENV. The DNA of the CDR3 is TGTGCCAGCAGCCGCTACACTAGCGGGGGGTCCTACAATGAGCAGTACTTC. This sequence encodes CASSRYTSGGSYNEQYF.

There are many counts of this clonotype. V is TRBV29-1 and J is TRBJ2-3; D is ambiguous. Germline V CDR1 and CDR2: SQVTM, ANQGSEA. V was pared by 5 bases and J by 2 bases, with 5 bases between. The CDR3 sequence is 11 residues long. The CDR3 DNA is TGCAGCGTTATGTACACAGATACGCAGTATTTT. This codes for CSVMYTDTQYF.

V usage is TRBV6-4 and J usage is TRBJ2-3; TRBD2 matches 10 bases. The CDR3 contains 16 residues. The germline V gene encodes CDR1 MRHNA and CDR2 SNTAGT. The V gene end was trimmed by 3 bases and the J gene end by 4 bases; junction bases not matched to a gene: 7. The CDR3 loop reads CASSDQSGGAADTQYF. As DNA, the CDR3 is TGTGCCAGCAGTGATCAAAGCGGGGGGGCCGCAGATACGCAGTATTTT.